The 17 T cell receptor beta chains listed next were all sequenced from one sample in a study of regulatory T cells in long-lasting Graves disease. Time point of the sample: newly diagnosed GD, antithyroid drugs for less than 3 months. PBMCs were the source of the RNA used for TCR sequencing. Researchers made TCR beta libraries by using iRepertoire HTBI primers and running Arm-PCR on CDR3 regions. One entry per CDR3 protein results from TCRdb running MiXCR on the multiplex PCR reads. The sample contains about 540,000 distinct CDR3 sequences, about 13% of which appear only once. The data also belong to a second study, concerning T cells in Graves' hyperthyroidism and ophthalmopathy.

The sequences come from peripheral blood mononuclear cells (PBMCs), collected at new diagnosis, from a patient treated with antithyroid drugs. These receptors originate from a young man with Graves disease.

This chain uses TRBV12-3 or TRBV12-4 with TRBJ2-5; 14 bases are shared with TRBD2. The J call is uncertain, as TRBJ2-7 better fits the DNA end. CDR3 length: 16 residues. The CDR3 sequence is CASSSGTSGSTYEQYF. The CDR3 DNA is TGTGCCAGCAGCTCCGGGACTAGCGGGAGCACCTACGAGCAGTACTTC.

Many counts were recorded for this clonotype. The chain couples TRBV7-8 to TRBJ2-7; 8 bases match TRBD2. This CDR3 is built from 15 residues. Germline V lookup: CDR1 SGHVS, CDR2 FQNEAQ. V trimming: 5 bases; J trimming: 4 bases; junction bases outside the gene matches: 10. The CDR3 bases are TGTGCCAGCAGCCTTAGAGCGGGAGTATTATACGAGCAGTACTTC. This encodes CASSLRAGVLYEQYF.

The chain uses TRBV6-2 or TRBV6-3 and TRBJ2-2, with 9 positions matching TRBD1. Trimming took 2 bases from V and 5 from J; bases not matched to a gene: 9. The CDR3 runs 17 residues. The germline CDR1 and CDR2 sequences are MNHEY and SVGEGT. CDR3 in amino acids: CASSYAAPGQGTGELFF. For the CDR3, the DNA is TGTGCCAGCAGTTACGCGGCTCCGGGACAGGGAACCGGGGAGCTGTTTTTT.

This clonotype was observed a handful of times. The rearrangement joins TRBV6-4 to TRBJ2-3; D remains ambiguous. From germline, CDR1 is MRHNA and CDR2 SNTAGT. The CDR3 consists of 14 residues. Trimming shortened V by 4 bases and J by 1 base, and 9 bases separated the two germline ends. The CDR3 bases are TGTGCCAGCAGTGTGTCGGTGGGCACAGATACGCAGTATTTT. Translating it yields CASSVSVGTDTQYF.

The sample holds many counts of this clonotype. This sequence joins TRBV6-2 or TRBV6-3 and TRBJ1-5; D is uncertain. The CDR3 length is 13 residues. Trimming removed 5 bases from V and 6 bases from J, with 11 bases in between. Germline CDR1 MNHEY, CDR2 SVGEGT. CDR3 nucleotide sequence: TGTGCCAGCAGTAGCGCGGGTGTTCAGCCCCAGCATTTT. Amino acids: CASSSAGVQPQHF.

The rearrangement uses TRBV19 and TRBJ2-7, with 10 nucleotides matching TRBD2. Trimming cost V 4 bases and J 2 bases; bases outside gene matches: 11. The length of the CDR3 is 17 residues. From germline, CDR1 is LNHDA and CDR2 SQIVND (reference sequence). The CDR3 DNA follows: TGTGCCAGTAGTACGAGGGATTCCGGGACTAGCGCCTACGAGCAGTACTTC. Residues: CASSTRDSGTSAYEQYF.

This clonotype was recorded at least ten times. The chain joins TRBV6-1 to TRBJ1-1; D ambiguous. This CDR3 has 14 residues. V was trimmed by 7 bases and J by 1 base, leaving 13 bases between them. From germline, CDR1 is MNHNS and CDR2 SASEGT. The chain's CDR3 is CASKVRRANTEAFF. CDR3 bases: TGTGCCAGCAAAGTTCGTCGGGCGAACACTGAAGCTTTCTTT.

This clonotype occurred a few times. The chain links TRBV2 to TRBJ1-1; D is ambiguous. Trimming shortened V by 8 bases and J by 1 base, and 8 bases separated the two germline ends. CDR3 length: 12 residues. From germline, CDR1 is SNHLY and CDR2 FYNNEI. The CDR3 DNA follows: TGTGCCAGCTCAAATCCGAACACTGAAGCTTTCTTT. Protein product: CASSNPNTEAFF.

This clonotype was recorded many times. CDR3 bases: TGTGCCAGCCCTAAGGTTTGGACTAGCGGCTACAATGAGCAGTTCTTC. Amino acids: CASPKVWTSGYNEQFF. V and J are TRBV6-1 and TRBJ2-1; the match to TRBD2 covers 10 bases. CDR1 and CDR2 (germline): MNHNS, SASEGT. This CDR3 contains 16 residues. Unmatched junction bases numbered 10, after V lost 8 bases and J lost 3 bases.

The table lists this clonotype with many counts. The gene calls are TRBV2 and TRBJ1-5; 11 bases match TRBD1. The CDR3 runs 15 residues. Germline loops: CDR1 SNHLY, CDR2 FYNNEI. J was trimmed by 7 bases and V by 5 bases; bases with no gene match: 7. The CDR3 is CASSWDRGNEQPQHF. CDR3 coding DNA: TGTGCCAGCAGTTGGGACAGGGGGAATGAGCAGCCCCAGCATTTT.

This chain links TRBV19 with TRBJ2-2; TRBD2 agrees at 10 bases. The CDR3 runs to 15 residues. J was trimmed by 8 bases and V by 3 bases; bases with no gene match: 6. In germline, CDR1 is LNHDA, CDR2 SQIVND (reference sequence). This CDR3 is CASSIVAGGPGELFF. The CDR3 DNA reads TGTGCCAGTAGTATTGTAGCGGGAGGACCGGGGGAGCTGTTTTTT.

This clonotype appeared a few times. The genes are TRBV5-1 and TRBJ2-5, with TRBD1 matching 8 bases. This CDR3 has 16 amino acids. Germline V CDR1 and CDR2: SGHRS, YFSETQ. V was clipped by 4 bases and J by 2 bases; unmatched bases: 10. The CDR3 is CASSTTGQGPQETQYF. The CDR3 coding sequence is TGCGCCAGCAGCACCACCGGACAGGGACCGCAAGAGACCCAGTACTTC.

This clonotype was observed at least ten times. The V and J genes are TRBV6-1 and TRBJ2-1; D is perhaps TRBD1 (6 bases). The CDR3 extends over 13 amino acids. Looked up from germline, CDR1 is MNHNS and CDR2 is SASEGT. V was cut by 7 bases and J by 0 bases, with 7 bases left in between. The CDR3 is CASTGVSYNEQFF. CDR3 DNA: TGTGCCAGCACAGGGGTCTCCTACAATGAGCAGTTCTTC.

This clonotype showed up just a few times. This chain links TRBV18 with TRBJ1-4; 9 nucleotides match TRBD1. V was clipped by 2 bases and J by 6 bases; unmatched bases: 4. This CDR3 has 15 amino acids. Per the germline V gene, CDR1 is KGHSH and CDR2 is LQKENI. In nucleotides, the CDR3 is TGTGCCAGCTCACCAGACAGGGGGGCGGATGAAAAACTGTTTTTT. Its protein is CASSPDRGADEKLFF.

This clonotype was picked up many times. This chain uses TRBV28 with TRBJ2-7, with D tentatively TRBD2 (6 bases). V was pared by 1 base and J by 3 bases, with 10 bases between. In germline, CDR1 is MDHEN, CDR2 SYDVKM. CDR3 length equals 14 residues. This chain's CDR3 is CASSLLGGRYEQYF. The CDR3 DNA reads TGTGCCAGCAGTTTATTGGGGGGTCGCTACGAGCAGTACTTC.

This clonotype turned up a few times. The chain uses TRBV20-1 and TRBJ2-3; D is possibly TRBD1 (5 bases). The CDR3 runs to 15 residues. V was pared by 3 bases and J by 2 bases, with 15 bases between. Germline V gene lookup returns CDR1 DFQATT and CDR2 SNEGSKA (reference sequence). The CDR3 loop is CSARLGGRATDTQYF. The CDR3 DNA sequence: TGCAGTGCTAGGCTCGGTGGCAGGGCCACAGATACGCAGTATTTT.

This clonotype was observed a handful of times. V is TRBV20-1 and J is TRBJ2-1; 10 nucleotides line up with TRBD2. CDR3 size: 14 residues. The germline V gene encodes CDR1 DFQATT and CDR2 SNEGSKA (reference sequence). V was clipped by 0 bases and J by 12 bases; unmatched bases: 8. CDR3 residues: CSARDIPSGGAQFF. The CDR3 coding sequence is TGCAGTGCTAGAGATATCCCTAGCGGGGGAGCGCAGTTCTTC.